Shown below are 25 T cell receptor beta chains from a single sample sequenced in a study of T cell repertoires in cytomegalovirus infection (dated by TCRdb to about 2019). Sequencer: Illumina HiSeq 1500. In TCRdb, the public reads were trimmed at Q25 with fastp and aligned with MiXCR, with productive beta chains retained. CDR3 protein duplicates are merged, each entry listing the most common genes and DNA. Counted in this sample were more than 350,000 distinct CDR3 sequences; approximately 31% of them appeared once. The biggest ten clones account for roughly 15% of the sample. Sequencing was performed on PBMCs. These receptors were collected from a human donor in good health (CMV status not recorded). Some clones in this sample may be carry-over from other donors' samples.

This clonotype occurred a few times. This chain links TRBV19 with TRBJ1-6; no definite D call. CDR1 is LNHDA and CDR2 is SQIVND in the germline V gene (reference sequence). Trimming removed 5 bases at V and 7 bases at J, with 15 bases between. This CDR3 is built from 15 residues. DNA for the CDR3: TGTGCCAGTAGTCGCACGGGGTTTTCCAATTCACCCCTCCACTTT. Its translation is CASSRTGFSNSPLHF. The whole variable domain, remainder taken from reference TRBV19 and TRBJ1-6, is DGGITQSPKYLFRKEGQNVTLSCEQNLNHDAMYWYRQDPGQGLRLIYYSQIVNDFQKGDIAEGYSVSREKKESFPLTVTSAQKNPTAFYLCASSRTGFSNSPLHFGNGTRLTVT.

The chain carries TRBV11-2 and TRBJ1-1; TRBD1 might be the D (5 bases). This CDR3 has 14 amino acids. The V gene's germline CDR1 is SGHAT and CDR2 FQNNGV. Trimming removed 6 bases from V and 5 bases from J, with 16 bases in between. In DNA, the CDR3 is TGTGCCAGCAGTCCACCTGGGGCGCGGACTGAAGCTTTCTTT. The encoded protein is CASSPPGARTEAFF.

The CDR3 nucleotides read TGTGCCAGCAGAGGAACTGGGACGGCTGGGGCCAACGTCCTGACTTTC. This codes for CASRGTGTAGANVLTF. J is TRBJ2-6 and V is TRBV2; D might be TRBD1 or TRBD2, each matching 5 bases. Germline CDR1 and CDR2: SNHLY and FYNNEI. The V end was cut by 6 bases, the J end by 2 bases, with 14 bases between. This CDR3 contains 16 residues.

Comments on this clonotype: The junction departs from germline at one end; a sequencing error may be responsible. This chain links TRBV12-3 or TRBV12-4 with TRBJ1-3; 7 bases agree with TRBD1. This CDR3 contains 13 residues. The CDR3 DNA reads TGTGCCAGCAGTACGACAGGGAGAAACACCAGATATTTT. This gives the protein CASSTTGRNTRYF.

V gene TRBV28 combines with J gene TRBJ2-2; D not resolved. The CDR3 extends over 13 amino acids. The germline CDR1 and CDR2 sequences are MDHEN and SYDVKM. Trimming removed 7 bases from V and 4 bases from J, with 10 bases in between. CDR3 bases: TGTGCCAGCACACAATCGAGCACCGGGGAGCTGTTTTTT. As protein: CASTQSSTGELFF.

The chain employs TRBV10-1 and TRBJ2-3; tentative D call: TRBD2 (5 bases). CDR3 size: 16 residues. Germline values: CDR1 WNHNN, CDR2 SYGVQD (reference sequence). V was cut by 3 bases and J by 2 bases, with 15 bases left in between. CDR3 in amino acids: CASSEDGGPPTDTQYF. CDR3 sequence (DNA): TGCGCCAGCAGTGAAGACGGAGGCCCCCCCACAGATACGCAGTATTTT.

CDR3 region: CSARPIGQVALHIRQEYEQYF. DNA for the CDR3: TGCAGTGCTAGACCCATAGGACAGGTGGCCCTACACATCCGCCAGGAGTACGAGCAGTACTTC. The V gene is TRBV20-1, the J gene TRBJ2-7; 7 positions match TRBD1. V trimming: 2 bases; J trimming: 4 bases; junction bases outside the gene matches: 29. The germline CDR1 and CDR2 sequences are DFQATT and SNEGSKA (reference sequence). The CDR3 is 21 residues long.

The V and J genes are TRBV5-1 and TRBJ1-2, with TRBD1 matching 7 bases. Germline trimming cut 1 base from V and 6 bases from J; bases unmatched to any gene: 3. CDR1 is SGHRS, CDR2 YFSETQ, per germline. The CDR3 is 13 amino acids. The CDR3 DNA follows: TGCGCCAGCAGCTTGACAGGGGCGGATGGCTACACCTTC. Residues: CASSLTGADGYTF.

The chain has TRBV6-2 or TRBV6-3 and TRBJ1-1; TRBD1 matches at 8 bases. Germline CDR1 reads MNHEY; CDR2 reads SVGEGT. The CDR3 loop spans 20 amino acids. V lost 7 bases, J lost 1 base, and 23 bases stayed unmatched. The CDR3, as DNA: TGTGCCAGCAACGACCTTTACAGCAGGGGGCGCGGGCTCGGGAACACTGAAGCTTTCTTT. It is translated as CASNDLYSRGRGLGNTEAFF.

The sample holds many counts of this clonotype. The chain combines TRBV7-3 with TRBJ1-2; 9 bases fit TRBD1. Trimming took 3 bases from V and 5 from J; bases not matched to a gene: 7. Germline V lookup: CDR1 SGHTA, CDR2 FQGTGA. The CDR3 contains 15 residues. CDR3 in amino acids: CASSLGQGRSYGYTF. CDR3 bases: TGTGCCAGCAGCTTGGGACAGGGAAGGTCATATGGCTACACCTTC.

The gene calls are TRBV24-1 and TRBJ1-2; 10 nucleotides line up with TRBD1. Trimming removed 3 bases from V and 1 base from J; junction bases left unmatched: 7. This CDR3 comprises 17 residues. In germline, CDR1 is KGHDR, CDR2 SFDVKD. CDR3 region: CATSDAGTGDYNYGYTF. CDR3 DNA: TGTGCCACCAGTGATGCCGGGACAGGGGATTATAACTATGGCTACACCTTC.

Worth noting for this clonotype: The conserved final phenylalanine or tryptophan is absent from the CDR3, which likely points to a read error. V is TRBV12-3 or TRBV12-4 and J is TRBJ2-7; the match to TRBD1 covers 7 bases. With 6 bases clipped from V and 2 bases from J, the junction kept 16 bases outside the gene matches. The CDR3 is 17 amino acids. The CDR3 DNA sequence: TGTGCCAGCAGCCTTAACCTGGGACAGTCGGGAACCTACGAGCAGTACTTA. As protein: CASSLNLGQSGTYEQYL.

V gene TRBV28 combines with J gene TRBJ1-5; D is possibly TRBD1 (5 bases). The CDR3 is 15 residues long. V lost 5 bases and J lost 5, with 16 bases in between. CDR1 is MDHEN, CDR2 SYDVKM, per germline. Here the CDR3 reads CASSPGRGRYQPQHF. Here the CDR3 DNA reads TGTGCCAGCAGTCCGGGACGGGGGAGGTATCAGCCCCAGCATTTT.

This chain joins TRBV5-1 and TRBJ2-7; TRBD2 aligns across 14 bases. Germline-derived CDR1 and CDR2 are SGHRS and YFSETQ. This CDR3 is 14 amino acids long. Trimming removed 4 bases from V and 5 bases from J; junction bases left unmatched: 2. CDR3: CASSAGLAGDEQYF. Here the CDR3 DNA reads TGCGCCAGCAGCGCGGGACTAGCGGGGGACGAGCAGTACTTC. Full variable domain (rest looked up from reference TRBV5-1 and TRBJ2-7): KAGVTQTPRYLIKTRGQQVTLSCSPISGHRSVSWYQQTPGQGLQFLFEYFSETQRNKGNFPGRFSGRQFSNSRSEMNVSTLELGDSALYLCASSAGLAGDEQYFGPGTRLTVT.

This clonotype has at least ten counts. The rearrangement links TRBV7-2 to TRBJ2-6; D remains unclear. CDR3 size: 14 residues. Germline V gene data show CDR1 as SGHTA and CDR2 as FQGNSA. Trimming shortened V by 3 bases and J by 4 bases, and 7 bases separated the two germline ends. CDR3 sequence reads: CASSLDLGANVLTF. The CDR3 DNA follows: TGTGCCAGCAGCTTGGACCTGGGGGCCAACGTCCTGACTTTC.

The sample holds many counts of this clonotype. The genes are TRBV7-2 and TRBJ1-1, with a tentative D call TRBD1 (5 bases). The V end was cut by 3 bases, the J end by 8 bases, with 19 bases between. The germline V gene has CDR1 SGHTA and CDR2 FQGNSA. The CDR3 is 15 amino acids. The CDR3 reads CASSFRGSFGGEAFF. The CDR3 DNA reads TGTGCCAGCAGCTTCCGGGGGAGTTTTGGCGGAGAAGCTTTCTTT.

CDR3 protein: CASSLGHSGPQHF. The CDR3 region has the DNA TGTGCCAGCAGCTTAGGACATAGTGGGCCCCAGCATTTT. This chain links TRBV7-2 with TRBJ1-5; D not certain. From germline, CDR1 is SGHTA and CDR2 FQGNSA. The V gene lost 1 base and the J gene lost 9 bases, with 10 bases spanning the gap. The length of the CDR3 is 13 residues.

This sequence joins TRBV5-1 and TRBJ2-3; 8 bases are shared with TRBD2. J lost 0 bases, V lost 4 bases, and 7 bases had no gene match. CDR3 size: 16 residues. The germline V gene encodes CDR1 SGHRS and CDR2 YFSETQ. The CDR3 protein is CASSRGGAGSTDTQYF. The DNA for the CDR3 is TGCGCCAGCAGCCGGGGGGGAGCTGGAAGCACAGATACGCAGTATTTT. The whole variable domain, filled in from reference TRBV5-1 and TRBJ2-3, reads KAGVTQTPRYLIKTRGQQVTLSCSPISGHRSVSWYQQTPGQGLQFLFEYFSETQRNKGNFPGRFSGRQFSNSRSEMNVSTLELGDSALYLCASSRGGAGSTDTQYFGPGTRLTVL.

This clonotype was seen ten or more times. The V call is TRBV7-9, the J call TRBJ1-1, with D tentatively TRBD1 (5 bases). The V end was cut by 3 bases, the J end by 11 bases, with 10 bases between. This CDR3 spans 11 amino acids. The germline V gene encodes CDR1 SEHNR and CDR2 FQNEAQ (reference sequence). Here the CDR3 reads CASSFEQVAFF. As DNA, the CDR3 is TGTGCCAGCAGCTTTGAACAGGTGGCTTTCTTT.

CDR3 in DNA: TGTGCCAGCTCACCAAGCGGACAGGGGTATGCAGATACGCAGTATTTT. Residues: CASSPSGQGYADTQYF. V and J are TRBV18 and TRBJ2-3; 9 nucleotides match TRBD1. Trimming took 2 bases from V and 4 from J; bases not matched to a gene: 7. From germline, CDR1 is KGHSH and CDR2 LQKENI. There are 16 residues in the CDR3.

J is TRBJ2-3 and V is TRBV5-1; 10 nucleotides agree with TRBD2. J was trimmed by 7 bases and V by 0 bases; bases with no gene match: 5. This CDR3 spans 15 amino acids. Looked up from germline, CDR1 is SGHRS and CDR2 is YFSETQ. Here the CDR3 DNA reads TGCGCCAGCAGCTTGGCAGCGGGGGGGCGCTATACGCAGTATTTT. Its protein is CASSLAAGGRYTQYF.

The gene calls are TRBV5-1 and TRBJ1-5, with D uncertain. This CDR3 is 13 amino acids long. Germline CDR1 SGHRS, CDR2 YFSETQ. Between the trimmed V and J ends, which lost 4 bases and 9 bases, there was a span of 14 bases. The DNA for the CDR3 is TGCGCCAGCAGCCCAGACGGTTTTTTGCCCCAGCATTTT. This sequence encodes CASSPDGFLPQHF.

The rearrangement links TRBV29-1 to TRBJ1-2; D is ambiguous. The germline V gene has CDR1 SQVTM and CDR2 ANQGSEA. The CDR3 is made up of 13 amino acids. V shed 6 bases and J shed 0 bases, with 11 bases lying between them. The CDR3 region is CSVAGQTNYGYTF. The CDR3 DNA reads TGCAGCGTCGCCGGGCAGACTAACTATGGCTACACCTTC.

CDR3 in DNA: TGTGCCAGCACTTGGAGGGTAGTGAACACTGAAGCTTTCTTT. It is translated as CASTWRVVNTEAFF. The rearrangement links TRBV6-2 or TRBV6-3 to TRBJ1-1; no firm D call. V dropped 7 bases and J dropped 0 bases, with 12 bases sitting between them. Germline V gene sequence: CDR1 MNHEY, CDR2 SVGEGT. The CDR3 is made up of 14 amino acids.

CDR3 sequence: CASSQRPDRGSEAFF. The CDR3 DNA is TGTGCCAGCAGCCAACGCCCGGACAGGGGCTCTGAAGCTTTCTTT. The chain recombines TRBV14 with TRBJ1-1; 9 bases agree with TRBD1. The CDR3 totals 15 residues. Germline values: CDR1 SGHDN, CDR2 FVKESK. Germline trimming cut 2 bases from V and 6 bases from J; bases unmatched to any gene: 7. The full variable domain, its missing parts supplied by reference TRBV14 and TRBJ1-1, is EAGVTQFPSHSVIEKGQTVTLRCDPISGHDNLYWYRRVMGKEIKFLLHFVKESKQDESGMPNNRFLAERTGGTYSTLKVQPAELEDSGVYFCASSQRPDRGSEAFFGQGTRLTVV.